Below, 32 T cell receptor beta chains from the same sample are listed, as sequenced in a study of T cell changes during pregnancy in multiple sclerosis. Profiled with immunoSEQ multiplex PCR; TCRdb holds only in-frame clones, not every one. This sample carries 70,000 to 80,000 clones, about 93% of them seen once, and the ten largest clones take more than 0.9%. The starting material was peripheral blood, obtained in the first trimester of pregnancy. Receptors originate from a female donor with multiple sclerosis, enrolled in a pregnancy study.

The table lists this clone with a count of one. The chain uses TRBV9 and TRBJ2-2, with TRBD2 matching over 8 bases. Germline V gene lookup returns CDR1 SGDLS and CDR2 YYNGEE. This CDR3 has 17 residues. V was pared by 4 bases and J by 8 bases, with 16 bases of the junction left unmatched. The CDR3 sequence: CASSIRGSSGARGELFF. The CDR3 region has the DNA TGTGCCAGCAGCATCCGGGGAAGTAGCGGGGCCAGGGGGGAGCTGTTTTTT.

The chain uses TRBV4-1 and TRBJ2-5; 7 nucleotides agree with TRBD2. With V trimmed by 0 bases and J by 5 bases, 6 bases remained unmatched. Germline CDR1 reads MGHRA; CDR2 reads YSYEKL. The CDR3 extends over 15 amino acids. In DNA, the CDR3 is TGCGCCAGCAGCCAAGAGGGGGGGGAGAGGGAGACCCAGTACTTC. Protein: CASSQEGGERETQYF.

The rearrangement uses TRBV27 and TRBJ1-5; D is possibly TRBD1 (5 bases). This CDR3 has 15 residues. Germline V CDR1 and CDR2: MNHEY, SMNVEV (reference sequence). The V end was cut by 5 bases, the J end by 7 bases, with 18 bases between. The chain's CDR3 is CASSRGTGTRQPQHF. The CDR3 nucleotides read TGTGCCAGCAGTAGAGGGACGGGGACTCGGCAGCCCCAGCATTTT.

The CDR3 sequence: CASSPRDILSTDTQYF. In nucleotides, the CDR3 is TGCGCCAGCAGCCCCCGGGACATCCTAAGCACAGATACGCAGTATTTT. This chain connects TRBV5-1 to TRBJ2-3, with TRBD1 as a possible D gene (6 bases). In germline, CDR1 is SGHRS, CDR2 YFSETQ. V was pared by 4 bases and J by 0 bases, with 15 bases between. This CDR3 has 16 amino acids.

The chain recombines TRBV2 with TRBJ2-6; D is unclear. Germline lookup yields CDR1 SNHLY and CDR2 FYNNEI. Trimming left V 6 bases short and J 1 base short, with 13 bases between. CDR3 length: 16 amino acids. CDR3 sequence: CASSHDGWSGANVLTF. The DNA of the CDR3 is TGTGCCAGCAGCCATGATGGCTGGTCTGGGGCCAACGTCCTGACTTTC.

This clone was detected only once. The chain recombines TRBV7-3 with TRBJ2-6; D perhaps matches TRBD2 (5 bases). Deletions cut 6 bases from V and 4 bases from J, with 10 bases between. The CDR3 has 14 amino acids. Germline V gives CDR1 SGHTA, CDR2 FQGTGA. CDR3 DNA: TGTGCCAGCAGTTCCCCGGGGGGGGCCAACGTCCTGACTTTC. Protein product: CASSSPGGANVLTF. The complete variable domain, with remaining parts taken from reference TRBV7-3 and TRBJ2-6, reads GAGVSQTPSNKVTEKGKYVELRCDPISGHTALYWYRQSLGQGPEFLIYFQGTGAADDSGLPNDRFFAVRPEGSVSTLKIQRTERGDSAVYLCASSSPGGANVLTFGAGSRLTVL.

As DNA, the CDR3 is TGCAGCGTCATGACAGGGAATACCTACGAGCAGTACTTC. Translation: CSVMTGNTYEQYF. The V gene is TRBV29-1, the J gene TRBJ2-7, with 7 bases fitting TRBD1. This CDR3 is 13 amino acids long. V trimming: 6 bases; J trimming: 2 bases; junction bases outside the gene matches: 7. CDR1 is SQVTM, CDR2 ANQGSEA, per germline.

The J gene is TRBJ2-7, the V gene TRBV6-5; 11 nucleotides align to TRBD1. This CDR3 is built from 15 residues. J lost 4 bases, V lost 3 bases, and 5 bases had no gene match. The germline V gene has CDR1 MNHEY and CDR2 SVGAGI. The CDR3 nucleotides are TGTGCCAGCAGTTATTCGGACAGGGGGCTTTACGAGCAGTACTTC. Translated, it gives CASSYSDRGLYEQYF.

This rearrangement joins TRBV7-9 to TRBJ1-1; D is perhaps TRBD1 (6 bases). The V end was cut by 3 bases, the J end by 1 base, with 9 bases between. The germline V gene has CDR1 SEHNR and CDR2 FQNEAQ (reference sequence). This CDR3 is 14 amino acids long. CDR3 amino acids: CASSFRQENTEAFF. The CDR3 DNA follows: TGTGCCAGCAGCTTCCGACAGGAGAACACTGAAGCTTTCTTT.

The CDR3 spells CASSLRTSGAPWNEQYF. DNA of the CDR3: TGTGCCAGCAGCTTGAGGACTAGCGGGGCCCCTTGGAACGAGCAGTACTTC. The V and J genes are TRBV5-8 and TRBJ2-7; 12 nucleotides align to TRBD2. CDR1 and CDR2 from the germline V gene are SGHTS and YDEGEE. The V and J ends lost 1 base and 5 bases, in that order; junction bases with no gene match: 10. This CDR3 is 17 amino acids long.

Here the CDR3 reads CASSYSREGIRGYTF. The CDR3 nucleotides read TGTGCCAGCAGTTACTCGAGGGAGGGTATCCGTGGCTACACCTTC. The chain employs TRBV6-5 and TRBJ1-2, with D unresolved. The CDR3 loop spans 15 amino acids. Trimming pared 0 bases from V and 7 bases from J, leaving 15 bases between. Germline CDR1 MNHEY, CDR2 SVGAGI.

The gene calls are TRBV18 and TRBJ1-1; tentative D call: TRBD1 (6 bases). V was trimmed by 3 bases and J by 1 base, leaving 15 bases between them. This CDR3 contains 16 residues. Per the germline V gene, CDR1 is KGHSH and CDR2 is LQKENI. The CDR3 is CASSPRRTDTNTEAFF. The DNA for the CDR3 is TGTGCCAGCTCACCCAGACGGACAGACACGAACACTGAAGCTTTCTTT.

The chain carries TRBV7-9 and TRBJ1-1, with D possibly TRBD1 on 6 matching bases. There are 17 residues in the CDR3. Trimming left V 2 bases short and J 5 bases short, with 21 bases between. The germline V gene encodes CDR1 SEHNR and CDR2 FQNEAQ (reference sequence). The CDR3 sequence is CASSLRPRTANGTEAFF. CDR3 nucleotides: TGTGCCAGCAGCTTACGACCCCGGACAGCTAATGGAACTGAAGCTTTCTTT.

This clone was detected once. The chain joins TRBV10-3 to TRBJ2-3; no definite D call. The V gene's germline CDR1 is ENHRY and CDR2 SYGVKD. The V gene lost 3 bases and the J gene lost 4 bases, with 8 bases spanning the gap. This CDR3 contains 13 residues. This chain's CDR3 is CAISDGFSDTQYF. CDR3 sequence (DNA): TGTGCCATCAGTGATGGCTTCTCAGATACGCAGTATTTT.

This clone is a singleton in its sample. This sequence joins TRBV25-1 and TRBJ2-2; 9 bases are shared with TRBD1. The CDR3 has 14 residues. J gave up 7 bases and V 5 bases, and 5 bases lay outside the gene matches. Germline V CDR1 and CDR2: MGHDK, SYGVNS. In DNA form, the CDR3 reads TGTGCCAGCAGTTTGACAGGGGGAATCGGGGAGCTGTTTTTT. This gives the protein CASSLTGGIGELFF. Together with reference TRBV25-1 and TRBJ2-2, the CDR3 gives the full variable domain: EADIYQTPRYLVIGTGKKITLECSQTMGHDKMYWYQQDPGMELHLIHYSYGVNSTEKGDLSSESTVSRIRTEHFPLTLESARPSHTSQYLCASSLTGGIGELFFGEGSRLTVL.

This chain links TRBV19 with TRBJ2-2; D might be TRBD1 (6 bases). In germline, CDR1 is LNHDA, CDR2 SQIVND (reference sequence). V was trimmed by 3 bases and J by 4 bases, leaving 12 bases between them. The CDR3 covers 15 residues. This CDR3 reads CASSIFQGPTGELFF. As DNA, the CDR3 is TGTGCCAGTAGTATCTTCCAGGGGCCCACCGGGGAGCTGTTTTTT.

The V call is TRBV10-3, the J call TRBJ1-1; D ambiguous. The CDR3 has 12 residues. Per the germline V gene, CDR1 is ENHRY and CDR2 is SYGVKD. Trimming left V 4 bases short and J 5 bases short, with 8 bases between. The CDR3 here is CAISGAGTEAFF. The CDR3, as DNA: TGTGCCATCAGTGGGGCGGGGACTGAAGCTTTCTTT.

J is TRBJ1-2 and V is TRBV5-1; TRBD1 aligns across 7 bases. Trimming took 4 bases from V and 0 from J; bases not matched to a gene: 9. The CDR3 contains 16 residues. From germline, CDR1 is SGHRS and CDR2 YFSETQ. The CDR3 nucleotides are TGCGCCAGCAGCCCCCGAGGGACAGAGACTAACTATGGCTACACCTTC. It specifies CASSPRGTETNYGYTF.

V gene TRBV5-1 combines with J gene TRBJ1-6; the D is unclear. CDR3 length equals 15 residues. Germline V gene data show CDR1 as SGHRS and CDR2 as YFSETQ. The ends were cut back, 0 bases at V and 9 bases at J, with 13 bases in the middle. CDR3 region: CASSLDTTDGSPLHF. The CDR3 DNA follows: TGCGCCAGCAGCTTGGACACCACAGACGGTTCACCCCTCCACTTT.

The gene calls are TRBV6-5 and TRBJ2-5; D is possibly TRBD2 (5 bases). V was clipped by 5 bases and J by 4 bases, with 14 bases between them. CDR1 MNHEY and CDR2 SVGAGI come from the germline V gene. The CDR3 totals 14 residues. The DNA of the CDR3 is TGTGCCAGCAGTCACACTAGATCGAGAGAGACCCAGTACTTC. It is translated as CASSHTRSRETQYF.

The V gene is TRBV7-6, the J gene TRBJ2-5; a weak D match, TRBD2 (6 bases). Germline-derived CDR1 and CDR2 are SGHVS and FNYEAQ. Trimming cost V 0 bases and J 5 bases, with 13 bases left between them. The CDR3 is 15 residues long. The CDR3 DNA reads TGTGCCAGCAGCTTAGCAATGGCGGAGGGGGAGACCCAGTACTTC. Its translation is CASSLAMAEGETQYF.

The V and J genes are TRBV6-1 and TRBJ1-1; D is perhaps TRBD1 (5 bases). CDR3 size: 16 residues. Germline V gene sequence: CDR1 MNHNS, CDR2 SASEGT. The V end lost 2 bases, the J end lost 4 bases, and 17 bases lay between the germline ends. The CDR3 bases are TGTGCCAGCAGTGAATCACAGGTTCGTTTGGGCACTGAAGCTTTCTTT. Its translation is CASSESQVRLGTEAFF.

In this sample, this clone turned up a few times. The chain combines TRBV29-1 with TRBJ1-1, with D possibly matching TRBD1 (5 bases). Deletions cut 3 bases from V and 3 bases from J, with 14 bases between. CDR1 is SQVTM and CDR2 is ANQGSEA in the germline V gene. CDR3 length: 14 amino acids. CDR3 in DNA: TGCAGCGTTGATACCCGGACACCGGACACTGAAGCTTTCTTT. Translating it yields CSVDTRTPDTEAFF. Full variable domain (outside the CDR3, taken from reference TRBV29-1 and TRBJ1-1): SAVISQKPSRDICQRGTSLTIQCQVDSQVTMMFWYRQQPGQSLTLIATANQGSEATYESGFVIDKFPISRPNLTFSTLTVSNMSPEDSSIYLCSVDTRTPDTEAFFGQGTRLTVV.

The chain joins TRBV10-1 to TRBJ2-7; 10 nucleotides match TRBD1. Germline V lookup: CDR1 WNHNN, CDR2 SYGVQD (reference sequence). The CDR3 runs 15 residues. Germline trimming cut 4 bases from V and 0 bases from J; bases unmatched to any gene: 3. CDR3 protein: CASSGGQGSSYEQYF. CDR3 nucleotides: TGCGCCAGCAGTGGGGGACAGGGGAGCTCCTACGAGCAGTACTTC.

The CDR3 here is CASSVAGQGNTGELFF. The CDR3 region has the DNA TGTGCCAGCAGCGTAGCGGGACAGGGGAACACCGGGGAGCTGTTTTTT. The chain is built from TRBV9 and TRBJ2-2; 9 bases map to TRBD1. CDR1 is SGDLS, CDR2 YYNGEE, per germline. V trimming: 0 bases; J trimming: 1 base; junction bases outside the gene matches: 1. The CDR3 totals 16 residues.

This chain joins TRBV27 and TRBJ1-1; the D is unclear. Germline lookup yields CDR1 MNHEY and CDR2 SMNVEV (reference sequence). The CDR3 is 13 amino acids. The V and J ends lost 6 bases and 2 bases respectively, with 10 bases between them. The CDR3 nucleotides read TGTGCCAGCAGGGGCTCGTATAACACTGAAGCTTTCTTT. Its translation: CASRGSYNTEAFF.

This chain links TRBV25-1 with TRBJ1-1; 7 bases line up with TRBD1. There are 16 residues in the CDR3. In germline, CDR1 is MGHDK, CDR2 SYGVNS. Trimming took 9 bases from V and 1 from J; bases not matched to a gene: 14. CDR3: CARMGAGTVGNTEAFF. CDR3 nucleotides: TGTGCCAGAATGGGGGCTGGGACAGTAGGGAACACTGAAGCTTTCTTT.

CDR3 sequence: CSVEEWKLGQETQYF. The CDR3 DNA is TGCAGCGTTGAAGAATGGAAACTCGGGCAAGAGACCCAGTACTTC. J is TRBJ2-5 and V is TRBV29-1; D uncertain. Trimming shortened V by 0 bases and J by 2 bases, and 13 bases separated the two germline ends. Germline-derived CDR1 and CDR2 are SQVTM and ANQGSEA. The CDR3 contains 15 residues.

This chain connects TRBV7-8 to TRBJ2-2; 12 nucleotides agree with TRBD2. There are 17 residues in the CDR3. V was pared by 4 bases and J by 6 bases, with 9 bases of the junction left unmatched. Germline values: CDR1 SGHVS, CDR2 FQNEAQ. CDR3 bases: TGTGCCAGCAGCTCCCCTTCTAGCGGGGGGGCCGCCGGGGAGCTGTTTTTT. Translating gives CASSSPSSGGAAGELFF.

The chain joins TRBV7-9 to TRBJ2-5, with D uncertain. Per the germline V gene, CDR1 is SEHNR and CDR2 is FQNEAQ (reference sequence). With 4 bases removed from V and 1 base from J, the gap between germline ends came to 10 bases. CDR3 size: 14 residues. CDR3 DNA: TGTGCCAGCAGCTCTCCGGGTGCCCAAGAGACCCAGTACTTC. Translation: CASSSPGAQETQYF. The complete variable domain, with remaining parts taken from reference TRBV7-9 and TRBJ2-5, reads DTGVSQNPRHKITKRGQNVTFRCDPISEHNRLYWYRQTLGQGPEFLTYFQNEAQLEKSRLLSDRFSAERPKGSFSTLEIQRTEQGDSAMYLCASSSPGAQETQYFGPGTRLLVL.

The chain is built from TRBV10-1 and TRBJ2-1; D not resolved. The length of the CDR3 is 14 residues. Trimming stripped 3 bases from V and 12 bases from J, with 18 bases between. Looked up from germline, CDR1 is WNHNN and CDR2 is SYGVQD (reference sequence). The CDR3 reads CASSEGVAPPGQFF. The CDR3 DNA reads as TGCGCCAGCAGTGAAGGCGTAGCTCCACCGGGGCAGTTCTTC.

The V and J genes are TRBV6-5 and TRBJ2-5; 14 bases line up with TRBD2. This CDR3 comprises 16 residues. CDR1 is MNHEY, CDR2 SVGAGI, per germline. V was pared by 2 bases and J by 7 bases, with 6 bases of the junction left unmatched. The CDR3, as DNA: TGTGCCAGCAGTTACAGGACTAGCGGGGGGCACGGGACCCAGTACTTC. This codes for CASSYRTSGGHGTQYF.